These 30 T cell receptor beta chains share one sample of origin, sequenced in a study of CD8 T cells in Susac syndrome. With random hexamers, 0.5 to 1 ug RNA was reverse transcribed. From the immunoSEQ multiplex PCR reads, TCRdb called clonotypes with MiXCR, one entry per CDR3 protein. This sample yields about 130,000 distinct CDR3 sequences, of which 90% to 95% are seen a single time; roughly 0.091% belongs to the top ten. The sequenced sample was CD4+ T cells from PBMCs. The receptor source for this set is a human donor in good health.

The count of this clonotype is one. The V call is TRBV18, the J call TRBJ1-1; D gene unclear. The CDR3 totals 14 residues. V was trimmed by 0 bases and J by 10 bases, leaving 15 bases between them. Germline CDR1 and CDR2: KGHSH and LQKENI. CDR3 nucleotide sequence: TGTGCCAGCTCACCACCCGAAACCGTAAAAAGAGCTTTCTTT. Its protein is CASSPPETVKRAFF.

This clonotype occurred once. The V call is TRBV20-1, the J call TRBJ2-2, with 12 bases matching TRBD2. The CDR3 is made up of 17 amino acids. V dropped 0 bases and J dropped 4; count of bases not matched to a gene: 6. Germline V gene data show CDR1 as DFQATT and CDR2 as SNEGSKA (reference sequence). The CDR3 DNA sequence: TGCAGTGCTAGAGACCGACTAGCGGGAGCTACCACCGGGGAGCTGTTTTTT. Translation: CSARDRLAGATTGELFF.

The rearrangement joins TRBV2 to TRBJ1-2; D not resolved. V lost 7 bases and J lost 4, with 13 bases in between. The CDR3 runs 13 residues. Germline CDR1 and CDR2: SNHLY and FYNNEI. As DNA, the CDR3 is TGTGCCAGCACCGAGGAACAACTCTATGGCTACACCTTC. Encoded protein: CASTEEQLYGYTF.

The V gene is TRBV14, the J gene TRBJ1-1; unclear D gene. Germline V CDR1 and CDR2: SGHDN, FVKESK. The CDR3 loop spans 15 amino acids. The germline V and J ends were trimmed by 4 bases and 0 bases, with 12 bases remaining between them. CDR3 in amino acids: CASSPWTEMNTEAFF. The CDR3 DNA reads as TGTGCCAGCAGCCCGTGGACCGAAATGAACACTGAAGCTTTCTTT.

The chain carries TRBV12-3 or TRBV12-4 and TRBJ2-3; 11 bases map to TRBD1. This CDR3 is built from 13 residues. J was trimmed by 4 bases and V by 6 bases; bases with no gene match: 0. This chain's CDR3 is CASRGQGADTQYF. As DNA, the CDR3 is TGTGCCAGCAGGGGACAGGGGGCAGATACGCAGTATTTT.

J is TRBJ2-3 and V is TRBV5-5; no definite D call. Trimming shortened V by 3 bases and J by 2 bases, and 10 bases separated the two germline ends. The CDR3 consists of 14 residues. Germline values: CDR1 SGHKS, CDR2 YYEKEE (reference sequence). In DNA form, the CDR3 reads TGTGCCAGCAGCTACGGACGGACCACAGATACGCAGTATTTT. The encoded protein is CASSYGRTTDTQYF.

J is TRBJ2-5 and V is TRBV4-3; D not resolved. This CDR3 contains 16 residues. The germline gives CDR1 LGHNA, CDR2 YSLEER. The V and J ends lost 1 base and 1 base respectively, with 13 bases between them. The CDR3 protein is CASSQGPPKGQETQYF. CDR3 DNA sequence: TGCGCCAGCAGCCAAGGTCCGCCGAAAGGCCAAGAGACCCAGTACTTC.

This chain joins TRBV29-1 and TRBJ1-2; D unresolved. V gave up 4 bases and J gave up 3 bases, with 9 bases separating them. The germline V gene has CDR1 SQVTM and CDR2 ANQGSEA. The CDR3 runs to 12 residues. The CDR3 loop is CSVVAEDYGYTF. CDR3 DNA: TGCAGCGTTGTGGCAGAGGACTATGGCTACACCTTC.

In this sample, this clonotype turned up once. The genes are TRBV7-2 and TRBJ2-2; D uncertain. Trimming stripped 3 bases from V and 1 base from J, with 3 bases between. The length of the CDR3 is 13 residues. In germline, CDR1 is SGHTA, CDR2 FQGNSA. The CDR3: CASSFKNTGELFF. The CDR3 nucleotides read TGTGCCAGCAGCTTCAAGAACACCGGGGAGCTGTTTTTT.

The gene calls are TRBV5-1 and TRBJ1-1; D is perhaps TRBD1 (6 bases). Germline values: CDR1 SGHRS, CDR2 YFSETQ. With 4 bases removed from V and 4 bases from J, the gap between germline ends came to 20 bases. The CDR3 has 16 amino acids. CDR3 in DNA: TGCGCCAGCAGCGCGGGACCGGGGGGCCGGAGCACTGAAGCTTTCTTT. Its translation: CASSAGPGGRSTEAFF.

The rearrangement uses TRBV14 and TRBJ2-1; the match to TRBD2 covers 12 bases. The junction had 10 bases not matched to a gene; V was cut back by 0 bases and J by 4 bases. Germline CDR1 SGHDN, CDR2 FVKESK. This CDR3 has 19 amino acids. The CDR3 nucleotides are TGTGCCAGCAGCCAAGATCGGAAGGCTAGCGGGAGGGGTTACAATGAGCAGTTCTTC. Amino acid sequence: CASSQDRKASGRGYNEQFF.

This chain links TRBV7-2 with TRBJ2-2; possibly TRBD1 for D (5 bases). The CDR3 extends over 13 amino acids. Germline-derived CDR1 and CDR2 are SGHTA and FQGNSA. Trimming removed 1 base from V and 8 bases from J, with 8 bases in between. The CDR3 DNA is TGTGCCAGCAGCTTAGACCAGGGTGGGGAGCTGTTTTTT. As protein: CASSLDQGGELFF.

The V call is TRBV7-6, the J call TRBJ2-7, with TRBD2 matching over 11 bases. V trimming: 3 bases; J trimming: 2 bases; junction bases outside the gene matches: 6. CDR3 length equals 16 residues. The germline V gene has CDR1 SGHVS and CDR2 FNYEAQ. Here the CDR3 reads CASSLRTSGYPYEQYF. CDR3 nucleotides: TGTGCCAGCAGCTTGCGGACTAGCGGGTACCCCTACGAGCAGTACTTC. The full variable domain, rest sourced from reference TRBV7-6 and TRBJ2-7, is GAGVSQSPRYKVTKRGQDVALRCDPISGHVSLYWYRQALGQGPEFLTYFNYEAQQDKSGLPNDRFSAERPEGSISTLTIQRTEQRDSAMYRCASSLRTSGYPYEQYFGPGTRLTVT.

This chain uses TRBV7-2 with TRBJ2-7, with D uncertain. Trimming left V 2 bases short and J 3 bases short, with 8 bases between. Per the germline V gene, CDR1 is SGHTA and CDR2 is FQGNSA. The CDR3 extends over 13 amino acids. The CDR3 coding sequence is TGTGCCAGCAGCTTACAGCCACGCTACGAGCAGTACTTC. This encodes CASSLQPRYEQYF. Filled out from reference TRBV7-2 and TRBJ2-7, the complete variable domain reads GAGVSQSPSNKVTEKGKDVELRCDPISGHTALYWYRQSLGQGLEFLIYFQGNSAPDKSGLPSDRFSAERTGGSVSTLTIQRTQQEDSAVYLCASSLQPRYEQYFGPGTRLTVT.

This clonotype was counted a single time. V usage is TRBV3-1 and J usage is TRBJ1-1; D ambiguous. Germline values: CDR1 LGHDT, CDR2 YNNKEL (reference sequence). The CDR3 runs to 14 residues. V was pared by 1 base and J by 4 bases, with 10 bases between. In DNA form, the CDR3 reads TGTGCCAGCAGCCAAGTGTCAAGAGGCACTGAAGCTTTCTTT. This translates into CASSQVSRGTEAFF.

The gene calls are TRBV30 and TRBJ2-4; possible D gene TRBD1, 6 bases. Deletions cut 2 bases from V and 7 bases from J, with 15 bases between. CDR1 and CDR2 (germline): GTSNPN, SVGIG (reference sequence). The CDR3 is 14 residues long. DNA of the CDR3: TGTGCCTGGAGTTCCGACAGGTTTCCGAACATTCAGTACTTC. Amino acid sequence: CAWSSDRFPNIQYF.

The chain combines TRBV7-6 with TRBJ1-1; D is perhaps TRBD1 (5 bases). Per the germline V gene, CDR1 is SGHVS and CDR2 is FNYEAQ. The CDR3 length is 18 residues. Trimming pared 5 bases from V and 0 bases from J, leaving 22 bases between. CDR3 coding DNA: TGTGCCAGCAGCCCTCGTTATAAGGGGCCCCGAATGAACACTGAAGCTTTCTTT. Its protein is CASSPRYKGPRMNTEAFF.

The gene calls are TRBV5-1 and TRBJ1-2, with D possibly being TRBD1 (6 bases). Germline V gives CDR1 SGHRS, CDR2 YFSETQ. V was pared by 1 base and J by 4 bases, with 11 bases between. The CDR3 spans 14 residues. CDR3 protein: CASSLTGQIYGYTF. CDR3 sequence (DNA): TGCGCCAGCAGCTTGACCGGACAGATCTATGGCTACACCTTC.

Comment on this clonotype: At one boundary the junction diverges from the germline segment, which might be a read error. This sequence joins TRBV20-1 and TRBJ2-7, with a tentative D call TRBD2 (6 bases). From germline, CDR1 is DFQATT and CDR2 SNEGSKA (reference sequence). CDR3 length: 12 amino acids. CDR3 in amino acids: CSARGLYYEQYF. The CDR3 DNA reads TGCAGTGCGAGAGGACTATACTACGAGCAGTACTTC.

The chain has TRBV7-2 and TRBJ1-1, with D perhaps TRBD1 (5 bases). The CDR3 totals 13 residues. Germline-derived CDR1 and CDR2 are SGHTA and FQGNSA. V was shortened by 6 bases and J by 8 bases, with 16 bases between the two germline ends. The DNA of the CDR3 is TGTGCCAGCAGGCCCCCGAGGGGAAGCGAAGCTTTCTTT. This encodes CASRPPRGSEAFF.

The rearrangement links TRBV29-1 to TRBJ1-2; D is possibly TRBD1 (5 bases). V lost 3 bases and J lost 0, with 17 bases in between. CDR1 and CDR2 (germline): SQVTM, ANQGSEA. The CDR3 extends over 16 amino acids. Here the CDR3 DNA reads TGCAGCGTTGAGTCACCAGGGAGAACCTCTAACTATGGCTACACCTTC. This sequence encodes CSVESPGRTSNYGYTF.

The rearrangement links TRBV10-1 to TRBJ2-7; no clear D gene. This CDR3 has 10 amino acids. Per the germline V gene, CDR1 is WNHNN and CDR2 is SYGVQD (reference sequence). V was cut by 7 bases and J by 6 bases, with 7 bases left in between. The CDR3 region has the DNA TGCGCCAGCAACTCGGGCGAGCAGTACTTC. Protein sequence: CASNSGEQYF.

V and J are TRBV5-1 and TRBJ2-6, with D unresolved. Per germline, CDR1 SGHRS and CDR2 YFSETQ. Trimming left V 3 bases short and J 2 bases short, with 9 bases between. This CDR3 region has 15 residues. The CDR3 nucleotides read TGCGCCAGCAGCTCATACAGAACTGGGGCCAACGTCCTGACTTTC. It is translated as CASSSYRTGANVLTF.

V and J are TRBV30 and TRBJ1-1; no firm D call. CDR1 is GTSNPN and CDR2 is SVGIG in the germline V gene (reference sequence). With 2 bases removed from V and 5 bases from J, the gap between germline ends came to 12 bases. The CDR3 is 13 amino acids. CDR3 residues: CAWSREVGTEAFF. In nucleotides, the CDR3 is TGTGCCTGGAGTCGAGAGGTAGGGACTGAAGCTTTCTTT.

V and J are TRBV20-1 and TRBJ2-3; 7 nucleotides match TRBD1. The germline V gene encodes CDR1 DFQATT and CDR2 SNEGSKA (reference sequence). The CDR3 is 14 amino acids. The junction had 7 bases not matched to a gene; V was cut back by 5 bases and J by 2 bases. The CDR3 reads CSALDRSYTDTQYF. DNA of the CDR3: TGCAGTGCTTTGGACAGGAGTTACACAGATACGCAGTATTTT.

The rearrangement uses TRBV3-1 and TRBJ1-1, with 10 bases aligning to TRBD1. Trimming cost V 0 bases and J 10 bases; bases outside gene matches: 2. The germline V gene has CDR1 LGHDT and CDR2 YNNKEL (reference sequence). The CDR3 spans 13 residues. The CDR3 nucleotides are TGTGCCAGCAGCCAAGAGGGGACAGGGGTAGCTTTCTTT. Translating gives CASSQEGTGVAFF.

CDR3 nucleotide sequence: TGTGCCAGCCAGGACAGGGCCCATACTTTCTATGGCTACACCTTC. Its protein is CASQDRAHTFYGYTF. This sequence joins TRBV6-6 and TRBJ1-2; 8 nucleotides agree with TRBD1. Germline CDR1 MNHNY, CDR2 SVGAGI (reference sequence). V lost 8 bases and J lost 4; bases outside the gene matches: 12. CDR3 length equals 15 residues.

The rearrangement joins TRBV7-9 to TRBJ2-7; TRBD1 might be the D (5 bases). V was cut by 3 bases and J by 4 bases, with 16 bases left in between. The germline V gene encodes CDR1 SEHNR and CDR2 FQNEAQ (reference sequence). This CDR3 has 15 residues. This CDR3 is CASSFRGTDNYEQYF. The CDR3 DNA follows: TGTGCCAGCAGCTTTAGGGGCACAGACAATTACGAGCAGTACTTC.

The chain uses TRBV5-4 and TRBJ2-3, with D uncertain. The germline V gene has CDR1 SGHNT and CDR2 YYREEE (reference sequence). The CDR3 is 15 amino acids. V was trimmed by 1 base and J by 4 bases, leaving 13 bases between them. Written as DNA, the CDR3 is TGTGCCAGCAGCTTGAGAACTCTCTCCCCAGATACGCAGTATTTT. Its protein is CASSLRTLSPDTQYF. The full variable domain, its missing parts supplied by reference TRBV5-4 and TRBJ2-3, is ETGVTQSPTHLIKTRGQQVTLRCSSQSGHNTVSWYQQALGQGPQFIFQYYREEENGRGNFPPRFSGLQFPNYSSELNVNALELDDSALYLCASSLRTLSPDTQYFGPGTRLTVL.

The chain is built from TRBV5-6 and TRBJ1-2; TRBD1 aligns across 10 bases. Unmatched junction bases numbered 8, after V lost 0 bases and J lost 3 bases. This CDR3 spans 17 amino acids. In germline, CDR1 is SGHDT, CDR2 YYEEEE. CDR3 coding DNA: TGTGCCAGCAGCTTGGGAGACAGGGGGCGAATCGACTATGGCTACACCTTC. Its protein product is CASSLGDRGRIDYGYTF. Complete variable domain (other parts from reference TRBV5-6 and TRBJ1-2): DAGVTQSPTHLIKTRGQQVTLRCSPKSGHDTVSWYQQALGQGPQFIFQYYEEEERQRGNFPDRFSGHQFPNYSSELNVNALLLGDSALYLCASSLGDRGRIDYGYTFGSGTRLTVV.